These 28 T cell receptor beta chains were all obtained from the same sample, sequenced in a study of cytomegalovirus exposure and HLA in healthy donors. With 60 Vbeta and 13 Jbeta primers, the PCR was carried out. The repertoire was sequenced with immunoSEQ multiplex PCR; TCRdb's copy has only in-frame clones and lacks some. The sample shows 130,000 to 150,000 clones, 84% of them seen only once. The sequencing sample was made of PBMCs. The source of these receptors is a boy between 2 and 10 years old in good health and CMV-seronegative.

The chain employs TRBV18 and TRBJ2-1, with 7 nucleotides matching TRBD2. Germline CDR1 reads KGHSH; CDR2 reads LQKENI. This CDR3 spans 15 amino acids. V trimming: 0 bases; J trimming: 2 bases; junction bases outside the gene matches: 1. The CDR3 here is CASSPPSGAYNEQFF. The DNA of the CDR3 is TGTGCCAGCTCACCACCGAGCGGGGCCTACAATGAGCAGTTCTTC.

CDR3 nucleotide sequence: TGTGCCAGCAGCTTTTCAGCGGGGGGAATGATTAACTATGGCTACACCTTC. Translated: CASSFSAGGMINYGYTF. This chain links TRBV7-9 with TRBJ1-2; D is perhaps TRBD1 (5 bases). The germline gives CDR1 SEHNR, CDR2 FQNEAQ (reference sequence). V was pared by 3 bases and J by 1 base, with 18 bases between. The CDR3 is 17 amino acids.

The chain is built from TRBV7-9 and TRBJ2-2, with TRBD2 as a possible D gene (6 bases). CDR1 and CDR2 from the germline V gene are SEHNR and FQNEAQ (reference sequence). This CDR3 is 11 amino acids long. V lost 8 bases to trimming and J lost 9 bases, with 10 bases between them. The CDR3 DNA reads as TGTGCCAGCCACGGGGGATGGGAGCTGTTTTTT. This sequence encodes CASHGGWELFF.

The gene calls are TRBV11-2 and TRBJ2-2; TRBD1 aligns across 7 bases. Germline values: CDR1 SGHAT, CDR2 FQNNGV. The CDR3 spans 18 residues. V dropped 1 base and J dropped 5; count of bases not matched to a gene: 13. The CDR3 DNA reads TGTGCCAGCAGCTTAGGGTTACAGGGGCGCCTAGGGACCGGGGAGCTGTTTTTT. Its protein product is CASSLGLQGRLGTGELFF.

This chain joins TRBV10-3 and TRBJ2-7; 9 bases fit TRBD2. The V gene's germline CDR1 is ENHRY and CDR2 SYGVKD. V trimming: 4 bases; J trimming: 2 bases; junction bases outside the gene matches: 9. The CDR3 is 16 amino acids. The CDR3 coding sequence is TGTGCCATCAGTGGTAGGTGGTCTAGCGGGGCCTACGAGCAGTACTTC. Translation: CAISGRWSSGAYEQYF.

The gene calls are TRBV13 and TRBJ2-7; TRBD2 might be the D (6 bases). Trimming left V 4 bases short and J 0 bases short, with 13 bases between. CDR1 and CDR2 from the germline V gene are PRHDT and FYEKMQ (reference sequence). The CDR3 consists of 15 residues. The CDR3 region is CASSYGTSASYEQYF. CDR3 sequence (DNA): TGTGCCAGCAGCTACGGGACTTCGGCCTCCTACGAGCAGTACTTC. Based on the CDR3 plus reference TRBV13 and TRBJ2-7, the full variable domain is AAGVIQSPRHLIKEKRETATLKCYPIPRHDTVYWYQQGPGQDPQFLISFYEKMQSDKGSIPDRFSAQQFSDYHSELNMSSLELGDSALYFCASSYGTSASYEQYFGPGTRLTVT.

The chain employs TRBV5-1 and TRBJ2-3; TRBD1 is a possible D gene (5 bases). The CDR3 is 15 residues long. The V end lost 2 bases, the J end lost 0 bases, and 10 bases lay between the germline ends. The V gene's germline CDR1 is SGHRS and CDR2 YFSETQ. As DNA, the CDR3 is TGCGCCAGCAGCTTACAGGTAGAGAGCACAGATACGCAGTATTTT. Its protein product is CASSLQVESTDTQYF.

V gene TRBV6-1 combines with J gene TRBJ2-3, with TRBD1 identical over 7 bases. The CDR3 loop spans 15 amino acids. In germline, CDR1 is MNHNS, CDR2 SASEGT. The V gene end was trimmed by 4 bases and the J gene end by 2 bases; junction bases not matched to a gene: 6. CDR3 sequence reads: CASSGTGPFTDTQYF. The CDR3 nucleotides are TGTGCCAGCAGTGGGACAGGACCCTTCACAGATACGCAGTATTTT.

This rearrangement joins TRBV4-1 to TRBJ1-2; 7 bases are shared with TRBD1. CDR1 and CDR2 (germline): MGHRA, YSYEKL. There are 14 residues in the CDR3. V shed 4 bases and J 3 bases; nucleotides not matched to a gene: 5. This CDR3 is CASSLITGDYGYTF. For the CDR3, the DNA is TGCGCCAGCAGCCTTATTACAGGGGACTATGGCTACACCTTC.

The chain uses TRBV25-1 and TRBJ1-1; D remains ambiguous. Germline V gene lookup returns CDR1 MGHDK and CDR2 SYGVNS. The CDR3 loop spans 13 amino acids. Between the trimmed V and J ends, which lost 7 bases and 3 bases, there was a span of 12 bases. The CDR3 is CASMPGEDTEAFF. As DNA, the CDR3 is TGTGCCAGCATGCCCGGAGAGGACACTGAAGCTTTCTTT. The whole variable domain, filled in from reference TRBV25-1 and TRBJ1-1, reads EADIYQTPRYLVIGTGKKITLECSQTMGHDKMYWYQQDPGMELHLIHYSYGVNSTEKGDLSSESTVSRIRTEHFPLTLESARPSHTSQYLCASMPGEDTEAFFGQGTRLTVV.

This chain connects TRBV30 to TRBJ2-7, with D possibly TRBD1 on 6 matching bases. V was clipped by 3 bases and J by 2 bases, with 23 bases between them. The germline V gene has CDR1 GTSNPN and CDR2 SVGIG (reference sequence). The CDR3 contains 17 residues. CDR3 sequence (DNA): TGTGCCTGGAGAAACCAAGGCCAGGGGTCGTTCCCCTACGAGCAGTACTTC. It specifies CAWRNQGQGSFPYEQYF.

The rearrangement links TRBV5-1 to TRBJ2-7; no clear D. CDR3 size: 16 residues. The V and J ends lost 0 bases and 5 bases respectively, with 18 bases between them. Germline CDR1 and CDR2: SGHRS and YFSETQ. CDR3 residues: CASSLAVSGTRDEQYF. The CDR3 bases are TGCGCCAGCAGCTTGGCCGTTTCTGGCACCCGGGACGAGCAGTACTTC.

The chain recombines TRBV2 with TRBJ2-7; D possibly corresponds to TRBD2 (5 bases). Deletions cut 8 bases from V and 0 bases from J, with 8 bases between. The CDR3 contains 12 residues. Germline CDR1 is SNHLY and CDR2 is FYNNEI. The CDR3 sequence: CASGLTSYEQYF. Written as DNA, the CDR3 is TGTGCCAGCGGACTTACCTCCTACGAGCAGTACTTC.

The gene calls are TRBV11-3 and TRBJ2-7; TRBD1 aligns across 7 bases. V lost 0 bases and J lost 0; bases outside the gene matches: 2. The CDR3 is 15 residues long. Germline V gives CDR1 SGHNT, CDR2 YENEEA. Written as DNA, the CDR3 is TGTGCCAGCAGCTTAGATGACAGGGACTCCTACGAGCAGTACTTC. This sequence encodes CASSLDDRDSYEQYF.

This rearrangement joins TRBV2 to TRBJ2-3; D might be TRBD2 (6 bases). Germline assignment: CDR1 SNHLY and CDR2 FYNNEI. Between the trimmed V and J ends, which lost 0 bases and 6 bases, there was a span of 10 bases. This CDR3 spans 14 amino acids. The CDR3 region has the DNA TGTGCCAGCAGTGAAGCTCTACGGGGGGATACGCAGTATTTT. Protein product: CASSEALRGDTQYF. The variable domain in full, completed from reference TRBV2 and TRBJ2-3, reads EPEVTQTPSHQVTQMGQEVILRCVPISNHLYFYWYRQILGQKVEFLVSFYNNEISEKSEIFDDQFSVERPDGSNFTLKIRSTKLEDSAMYFCASSEALRGDTQYFGPGTRLTVL.

The chain joins TRBV28 to TRBJ2-1; 10 nucleotides align to TRBD1. Germline lookup yields CDR1 MDHEN and CDR2 SYDVKM. With V trimmed by 6 bases and J by 10 bases, 12 bases remained unmatched. This CDR3 has 15 amino acids. The CDR3 loop is CASSHIGDRGKEQFF. The DNA of the CDR3 is TGTGCCAGCAGCCACATTGGGGACAGGGGAAAGGAGCAGTTCTTC. Together with reference TRBV28 and TRBJ2-1, the CDR3 gives the full variable domain: DVKVTQSSRYLVKRTGEKVFLECVQDMDHENMFWYRQDPGLGLRLIYFSYDVKMKEKGDIPEGYSVSREKKERFSLILESASTNQTSMYLCASSHIGDRGKEQFFGPGTRLTVL.

With regard to this clone: The junction does not match germline at one end; this may be a read error. The chain carries TRBV7-9 and TRBJ2-2; 7 bases agree with TRBD1. The V gene's germline CDR1 is SEHNR and CDR2 FQNEAQ (reference sequence). This CDR3 comprises 16 residues. The CDR3 nucleotides are TGTTCCAGCAGCTTCTTGACAGGGAGGAACACCGGGGAGCTGTTTTTT. Protein: CSSSFLTGRNTGELFF.

The chain employs TRBV7-8 and TRBJ1-1; TRBD1 matches at 9 bases. This CDR3 contains 20 residues. The V gene end was trimmed by 0 bases and the J gene end by 0 bases; junction bases not matched to a gene: 14. Germline V gene data show CDR1 as SGHVS and CDR2 as FQNEAQ. The CDR3 spells CASSLARTGARSRMNTEAFF. Written as DNA, the CDR3 is TGTGCCAGCAGCTTAGCTCGGACAGGGGCGAGGAGTAGGATGAACACTGAAGCTTTCTTT.

The chain couples TRBV6-6 to TRBJ2-4, with 9 bases matching TRBD2. J lost 6 bases, V lost 2 bases, and 5 bases had no gene match. Germline V gives CDR1 MNHNY, CDR2 SVGAGI (reference sequence). This CDR3 spans 15 amino acids. Here the CDR3 reads CASSYEVAGVNIQYF. CDR3 bases: TGTGCCAGCAGTTACGAAGTAGCGGGAGTAAACATTCAGTACTTC.

The chain uses TRBV7-9 and TRBJ2-7; no reliable D call. The CDR3 consists of 12 residues. The V gene lost 3 bases and the J gene lost 4 bases, with 7 bases spanning the gap. Germline-derived CDR1 and CDR2 are SEHNR and FQNEAQ (reference sequence). This CDR3 is CASSFLSYEQYF. Here the CDR3 DNA reads TGTGCCAGCAGCTTTTTATCGTACGAGCAGTACTTC.

The V and J genes are TRBV4-1 and TRBJ1-6; D not certain. V lost 6 bases, J lost 7 bases, and 22 bases lay in between. Germline V CDR1 and CDR2: MGHRA, YSYEKL. The CDR3 is 17 amino acids. The CDR3 sequence: CASSPEEYTLVNSPLHF. The CDR3 DNA reads as TGCGCCAGCAGTCCTGAAGAATACACCCTGGTAAATTCACCCCTCCACTTT.

The V call is TRBV10-3, the J call TRBJ1-2; 7 bases line up with TRBD1. The CDR3 has 13 residues. Unmatched junction bases numbered 12, after V lost 11 bases and J lost 6 bases. Germline assignment: CDR1 ENHRY and CDR2 SYGVKD. CDR3 bases: TGTGCCTCAATACCGAGGACAGGCGATGGCTACACCTTC. It translates to CASIPRTGDGYTF.

The chain uses TRBV25-1 and TRBJ1-1; TRBD1 is a possible D gene (5 bases). There are 13 residues in the CDR3. The germline CDR1 and CDR2 sequences are MGHDK and SYGVNS. Trimming removed 7 bases from V and 0 bases from J, with 9 bases in between. The CDR3 loop reads CASMTAVNTEAFF. The DNA for the CDR3 is TGTGCCAGCATGACAGCCGTGAACACTGAAGCTTTCTTT.

This clone appeared once. The chain has TRBV9 and TRBJ2-1, with TRBD2 identical over 10 bases. CDR1 and CDR2 from the germline V gene are SGDLS and YYNGEE. V gave up 6 bases and J gave up 5 bases; unmatched junction bases: 11. The CDR3 has 16 amino acids. The CDR3, as DNA: TGTGCCAGCAACAACGTCGTAGCGGGGGGCAACAATGAGCAGTTCTTC. Its protein is CASNNVVAGGNNEQFF.

Notes on this clone: One junction end disagrees with the germline gene, perhaps due to a read error. V gene TRBV7-9 combines with J gene TRBJ1-1; D is uncertain. The germline gives CDR1 SEHNR, CDR2 FQNEAQ (reference sequence). This CDR3 comprises 14 residues. In nucleotides, the CDR3 is TGTTCCAGCCCTAATCCCCGTAAGAACACTGAAGCTTTCTTT. It yields the protein CSSPNPRKNTEAFF.

This sequence joins TRBV5-1 and TRBJ2-1, with 13 bases that match TRBD2. CDR1 and CDR2 from the germline V gene are SGHRS and YFSETQ. V lost 4 bases, J lost 3 bases, and 7 bases stayed unmatched. CDR3 length equals 17 residues. CDR3 DNA sequence: TGCGCCAGCAGCCCCCAGACTAGCGGGGGGTTCTACAATGAGCAGTTCTTC. The encoded protein is CASSPQTSGGFYNEQFF. The variable domain in full, completed from reference TRBV5-1 and TRBJ2-1, reads KAGVTQTPRYLIKTRGQQVTLSCSPISGHRSVSWYQQTPGQGLQFLFEYFSETQRNKGNFPGRFSGRQFSNSRSEMNVSTLELGDSALYLCASSPQTSGGFYNEQFFGPGTRLTVL.

The V and J genes are TRBV7-9 and TRBJ1-2; 8 bases map to TRBD1. From germline, CDR1 is SEHNR and CDR2 FQNEAQ (reference sequence). The V segment lost 4 bases and the J segment 8 bases; nucleotides outside the gene matches: 12. The CDR3 is 15 residues long. CDR3 bases: TGTGCCAGCAGCTCGAGGGACAGGTTATGGGAGGGCTACACCTTC. It translates to CASSSRDRLWEGYTF.

The genes are TRBV18 and TRBJ2-3, with D possibly TRBD1 on 6 matching bases. Trimming stripped 6 bases from V and 0 bases from J, with 19 bases between. The CDR3 has 17 residues. Germline values: CDR1 KGHSH, CDR2 LQKENI. In DNA form, the CDR3 reads TGTGCCAGCTCTCCAGTCCAGGGACACCCTAGCACAGATACGCAGTATTTT. Its translation is CASSPVQGHPSTDTQYF.